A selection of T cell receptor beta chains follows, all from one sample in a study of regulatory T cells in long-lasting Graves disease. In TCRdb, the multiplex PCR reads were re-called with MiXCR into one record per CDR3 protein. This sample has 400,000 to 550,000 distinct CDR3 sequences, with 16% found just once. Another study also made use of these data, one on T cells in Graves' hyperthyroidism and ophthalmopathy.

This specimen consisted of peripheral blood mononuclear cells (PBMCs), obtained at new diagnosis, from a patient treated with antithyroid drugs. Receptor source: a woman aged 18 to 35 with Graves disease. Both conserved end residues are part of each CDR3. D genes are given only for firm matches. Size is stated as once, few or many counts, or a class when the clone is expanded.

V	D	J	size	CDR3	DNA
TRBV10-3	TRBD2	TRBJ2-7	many	CAISLAGTSSYEQYF	TGTGCCATCAGTCTAGCCGGGACTAGTTCCTACGAGCAGTACTTC
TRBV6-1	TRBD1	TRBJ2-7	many	CASSLLSWDRDYEQYF	TGTGCCAGCAGCCTACTGTCCTGGGACAGGGACTACGAGCAGTACTTC
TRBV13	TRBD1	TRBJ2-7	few	CASSLGTVWYEQYF	TGTGCCAGCAGCCTCGGGACAGTGTGGTACGAGCAGTACTTC
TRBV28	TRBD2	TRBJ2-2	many	CASSALAGFNTGELFF	TGTGCCAGCAGTGCGCTAGCGGGTTTCAACACCGGGGAGCTGTTTTTT
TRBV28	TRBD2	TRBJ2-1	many	CASLWAGGYPNEQFF	TGTGCCAGCCTTTGGGCGGGAGGATACCCCAATGAGCAGTTCTTC
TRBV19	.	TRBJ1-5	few	CASLESGRRHSNQPQHF	TGTGCCAGCTTAGAATCGGGACGGAGACATAGCAATCAGCCCCAGCATTTT
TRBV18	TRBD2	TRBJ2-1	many	CASSPLSGSEQFF	TGTGCCAGCTCACCATTGAGCGGGAGTGAGCAGTTCTTC
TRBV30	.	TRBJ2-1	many	CAWSVGQGLQFF	TGTGCCTGGAGTGTAGGGCAGGGGCTGCAGTTCTTC
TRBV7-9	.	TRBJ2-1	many	CASTRLSVEQFF	TGTGCCAGCACCCGACTATCGGTTGAGCAGTTCTTC
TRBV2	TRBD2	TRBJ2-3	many	CASIPGGPPDTQYF	TGTGCCAGCATTCCGGGAGGGCCTCCAGATACGCAGTATTTT